This T cell receptor beta chain was captured in a study of blood T cell repertoires in COVID-19. Data came from immunoSEQ multiplex PCR; TCRdb stores just in-frame clones and leaves some out. The repertoire holds about 310,000 clones, with roughly nine tenths as singletons. Germline V gene data show CDR1 as LNHDA and CDR2 as SQIVND (reference sequence). The CDR3 spans 17 residues. The junction had 5 bases not matched to a gene; V was cut back by 0 bases and J by 3 bases. The source of this sequence is a man in his 60s who had recovered from COVID-19. V and J are TRBV19 and TRBJ2-7; TRBD2 matches 13 bases. Sample: PBMCs or T cells enriched from blood (not recorded which). CDR3 residues: CASSIDLGLAGVYEQYF. CDR3 DNA sequence: TGTGCCAGTAGTATAGATCTTGGACTAGCGGGAGTCTACGAGCAGTACTTC.